The 18 T cell receptor beta chains given below trace back to one sample, sequenced in a study of cytomegalovirus exposure and HLA in healthy donors. PCR involved 60 Vbeta and 13 Jbeta primers. Assay: immunoSEQ multiplex PCR; the TCRdb copy retains only in-frame clones and omits some. Altogether over 150,000 clones are present, roughly three quarters being singletons, with the ten largest covering around 13%. Sequencing was carried out using PBMCs. The receptors here all came from a man aged 30 to 45 in good health and CMV-seropositive.

The chain joins TRBV30 to TRBJ2-6, with D tentatively TRBD2 (5 bases). Germline CDR1 is GTSNPN and CDR2 is SVGIG (reference sequence). V was cut by 3 bases and J by 0 bases, with 21 bases left in between. The CDR3 spans 19 residues. CDR3: CAWSGLPSAGYSGANVLTF. In DNA, the CDR3 is TGTGCCTGGAGCGGACTCCCTTCGGCAGGCTACTCTGGGGCCAACGTCCTGACTTTC.

This clone was seen once. The chain joins TRBV10-2 to TRBJ2-1; perhaps TRBD2 as D (6 bases). Between the trimmed V and J ends, which lost 6 bases and 0 bases, there was a span of 12 bases. Per the germline V gene, CDR1 is WSHSY and CDR2 is SAAADI. This CDR3 contains 15 residues. The CDR3 nucleotides read TGCGCCAGCAGGGACTACCTGAGCTCCTACAATGAGCAGTTCTTC. Its protein is CASRDYLSSYNEQFF.

This chain uses TRBV5-1 with TRBJ1-3; TRBD1 aligns across 7 bases. The CDR3 consists of 14 residues. Germline V lookup: CDR1 SGHRS, CDR2 YFSETQ. The trim removed 4 bases at V and 4 bases at J, leaving 5 bases unmatched. The CDR3 here is CASSGQAPGNTIYF. Written as DNA, the CDR3 is TGCGCCAGCAGCGGACAGGCCCCCGGAAACACCATATATTTT.

The gene calls are TRBV19 and TRBJ1-5; D call uncertain. Per germline, CDR1 LNHDA and CDR2 SQIVND (reference sequence). Trimming left V 1 base short and J 6 bases short, with 13 bases between. This CDR3 contains 15 residues. This CDR3 reads CASSIVRAAFQPQHF. The CDR3 coding sequence is TGTGCCAGTAGTATAGTAAGAGCAGCGTTTCAGCCCCAGCATTTT.

The rearrangement uses TRBV7-2 and TRBJ2-7; D unresolved. This CDR3 is built from 15 residues. Germline V gene data show CDR1 as SGHTA and CDR2 as FQGNSA. Trimming removed 2 bases at V and 3 bases at J, with 14 bases between. The CDR3 reads CASSLYANQVYEQYF. In nucleotides, the CDR3 is TGTGCCAGCAGCTTATATGCCAACCAGGTCTACGAGCAGTACTTC.

This rearrangement joins TRBV10-3 to TRBJ2-5; 7 bases are shared with TRBD2. Germline V CDR1 and CDR2: ENHRY, SYGVKD. The V gene end was trimmed by 4 bases and the J gene end by 5 bases; junction bases not matched to a gene: 4. This CDR3 has 13 residues. The CDR3 DNA follows: TGTGCCATCAGTGTCCCCGGGGGGGAGACCCAGTACTTC. Residues: CAISVPGGETQYF.

This clone showed up just a few times. The rearrangement links TRBV19 to TRBJ1-2, with D possibly matching TRBD1 (5 bases). The V end was cut by 3 bases, the J end by 3 bases, with 11 bases between. Germline loops: CDR1 LNHDA, CDR2 SQIVND (reference sequence). This CDR3 has 14 residues. The CDR3 DNA is TGTGCCAGTAGTATCGCGGGGCGCGACTATGGCTACACCTTC. Protein product: CASSIAGRDYGYTF.

The chain uses TRBV4-1 and TRBJ2-7; TRBD2 aligns across 10 bases. Unmatched junction bases numbered 10, after V lost 8 bases and J lost 9 bases. This CDR3 contains 13 residues. CDR1 and CDR2 (germline): MGHRA, YSYEKL. The CDR3 coding sequence is TGCGCCAGCGGCGAGCGGGAGGGCCGGGGGCAGTACTTC. Its translation: CASGEREGRGQYF.

The chain is built from TRBV7-3 and TRBJ2-1, with D hard to call. Germline-derived CDR1 and CDR2 are SGHTA and FQGTGA. There are 14 residues in the CDR3. V shed 4 bases and J shed 8 bases, with 15 bases lying between them. CDR3 region: CASSSLSPEDEQFF. CDR3 coding DNA: TGTGCCAGCAGCTCCCTCTCTCCTGAGGATGAGCAGTTCTTC.

CDR3 loop: CASSPSRGSGSGELFF. CDR3 sequence (DNA): TGTGCCAGCAGCCCATCGCGCGGGAGTGGATCCGGGGAGCTGTTTTTT. This chain links TRBV7-3 with TRBJ2-2, with 7 bases identical to TRBD2. Germline V gene lookup returns CDR1 SGHTA and CDR2 FQGTGA. The CDR3 contains 16 residues. With 5 bases clipped from V and 6 bases from J, the junction kept 12 bases outside the gene matches.

The chain carries TRBV6-5 and TRBJ2-7; TRBD1 agrees at 9 bases. The ends lost 0 bases at V and 5 bases at J; junction bases unmatched: 5. The germline CDR1 and CDR2 sequences are MNHEY and SVGAGI. The CDR3 runs 15 residues. The CDR3 DNA follows: TGTGCCAGCAGTTACTCGGGACAGGGTATGAACGAGCAGTACTTC. Translating gives CASSYSGQGMNEQYF.

The V gene is TRBV7-2, the J gene TRBJ2-7, with 10 bases lining up with TRBD2. The V and J ends lost 1 base and 5 bases, in that order; junction bases with no gene match: 5. The CDR3 covers 15 residues. Looked up from germline, CDR1 is SGHTA and CDR2 is FQGNSA. The CDR3 protein is CASSLEAGGPNEQYF. CDR3 DNA sequence: TGTGCCAGCAGCTTAGAAGCGGGAGGGCCCAACGAGCAGTACTTC.

This chain uses TRBV6-6 with TRBJ2-4; D perhaps matches TRBD2 (5 bases). V was clipped by 0 bases and J by 6 bases, with 15 bases between them. The CDR3 is 16 residues long. Germline V gene data show CDR1 as MNHNY and CDR2 as SVGAGI (reference sequence). The CDR3 protein is CASSYSSGPYPNIQYF. The CDR3 region has the DNA TGTGCCAGCAGTTACTCGAGCGGCCCTTACCCAAACATTCAGTACTTC.

There are a few counts of this clone. The J gene is TRBJ2-3, the V gene TRBV5-1; 9 bases agree with TRBD1. The CDR3 contains 17 residues. Germline assignment: CDR1 SGHRS and CDR2 YFSETQ. The J segment lost 6 bases and the V segment lost 4 bases, leaving 15 bases of the junction unmatched. The CDR3 region is CASSRFAGQGRGDTQYF. For the CDR3, the DNA is TGCGCCAGCAGCCGGTTTGCGGGACAGGGTCGCGGGGATACGCAGTATTTT.

In this sample, this clone turned up once. V gene TRBV4-2 combines with J gene TRBJ2-1; 9 bases map to TRBD2. Trimming cost V 3 bases and J 6 bases; bases outside gene matches: 12. Looked up from germline, CDR1 is LGHNA and CDR2 is YNFKEQ. The CDR3 runs to 17 residues. CDR3 protein: CASSQGGVAGAFNEQFF. CDR3 nucleotide sequence: TGTGCCAGCAGCCAGGGGGGGGTAGCGGGAGCCTTCAATGAGCAGTTCTTC.

The V gene is TRBV5-5, the J gene TRBJ2-3; 7 bases match TRBD2. Per germline, CDR1 SGHKS and CDR2 YYEKEE (reference sequence). With V trimmed by 1 base and J by 0 bases, 2 bases remained unmatched. This CDR3 is built from 15 residues. CDR3 residues: CASSLLAESTDTQYF. The CDR3, as DNA: TGTGCCAGCAGCTTGCTAGCGGAGAGCACAGATACGCAGTATTTT.

V usage is TRBV9 and J usage is TRBJ2-1; no firm D call. The CDR3 consists of 16 residues. Looked up from germline, CDR1 is SGDLS and CDR2 is YYNGEE. V gave up 3 bases and J gave up 1 base, with 14 bases separating them. CDR3 nucleotide sequence: TGTGCCAGCAGCGGGAACCTATTGGAGTCCTACAATGAGCAGTTCTTC. Its protein product is CASSGNLLESYNEQFF.

The gene calls are TRBV19 and TRBJ1-1; D ambiguous. This CDR3 is built from 12 residues. Germline V gene data show CDR1 as LNHDA and CDR2 as SQIVND (reference sequence). With 6 bases removed from V and 0 bases from J, the gap between germline ends came to 5 bases. The CDR3 sequence is CASSVLNTEAFF. The CDR3 bases are TGTGCCAGTAGCGTATTGAACACTGAAGCTTTCTTT.